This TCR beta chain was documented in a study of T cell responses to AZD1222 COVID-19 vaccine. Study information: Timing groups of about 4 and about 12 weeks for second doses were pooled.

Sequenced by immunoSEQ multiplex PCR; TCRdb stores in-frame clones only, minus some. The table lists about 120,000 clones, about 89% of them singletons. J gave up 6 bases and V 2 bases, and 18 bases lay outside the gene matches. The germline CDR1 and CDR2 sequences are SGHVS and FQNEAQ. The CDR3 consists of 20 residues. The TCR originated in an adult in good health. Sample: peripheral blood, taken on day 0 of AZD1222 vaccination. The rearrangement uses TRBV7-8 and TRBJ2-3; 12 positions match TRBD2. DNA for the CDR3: TGTGCCAGCAGCTTAAGGGAGACTAGCGGGAGAACCTTTTTCCCCGATACGCAGTATTTT. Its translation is CASSLRETSGRTFFPDTQYF.